This record covers a single TCR beta chain. Its matching antigen is unknown. Researchers ran the PCR with 60 Vbeta and 13 Jbeta primers. Assay used: immunoSEQ multiplex PCR; TCRdb lists only in-frame clones, some missing. The table has roughly 120,000 clones, more than 60% seen once. The data were taken from a study of cytomegalovirus exposure and HLA in healthy donors. CDR3 length equals 15 residues. From germline, CDR1 is MNHNY and CDR2 SVGAGI (reference sequence). V lost 8 bases to trimming and J lost 0 bases, with 11 bases between them. Study outcomes and limitations: Cytomegalovirus association was listed for about 150 TCR beta chains. An ancestry cluster, one associated with Asian ancestry, reportedly showed fewer N-insertions than the roughly 670-donor mean in a later analysis. A later analysis revealed that TCR association rates differed between HLA loci, peaking at DRB1 and bottoming out at HLA-C. Trimming of TCR beta V- and J-genes showed a link, identified in a later analysis, to a missense DCLRE1C variant.

Source material: PBMCs. The chain uses TRBV6-6 and TRBJ1-6; no definite D call. This clonotype was obtained from a woman aged 40-49 years in good health and CMV-seropositive. The CDR3 coding sequence is TGTGCCAGCGCCCAAAGCGGCTCCTATAATTCACCCCTCCACTTT. This codes for CASAQSGSYNSPLHF.